Each of the 9 T cell receptor beta chains below was sequenced from the same sample in a study of OX40 agonist ivuxolimab in advanced cancers. The data were produced by immunoSEQ multiplex PCR, yet TCRdb's version contains in-frame clones alone and is incomplete. Here the sample spans about 26,000 clones, 75% to 85% being singletons. The source material was CD4+ or CD8+ T cells sorted from blood, sampled in a trial of the OX40 agonist ivuxolimab. The receptors derive from an adult with an advanced solid tumor such as melanoma, head and neck, liver or kidney cancer.

V usage is TRBV7-2 and J usage is TRBJ2-3; D is uncertain. The CDR3 length is 15 residues. CDR1 is SGHTA, CDR2 FQGNSA, per germline. V lost 7 bases and J 3 bases, leaving 17 bases between the germline ends. This CDR3 reads CASTFRSYVTDTQYF. DNA of the CDR3: TGTGCCAGCACCTTCAGAAGTTACGTGACAGATACGCAGTATTTT.

This chain connects TRBV28 to TRBJ2-1; 9 nucleotides line up with TRBD1. This CDR3 has 14 residues. The germline gives CDR1 MDHEN, CDR2 SYDVKM. Trimming took 2 bases from V and 7 from J; bases not matched to a gene: 3. The CDR3 coding sequence is TGTGCCAGCAGTTTAACAGGGGGCGGAAATGAGCAGTTCTTC. It yields the protein CASSLTGGGNEQFF.

V usage is TRBV5-1 and J usage is TRBJ1-4; the D gene is possibly TRBD1 (5 bases). CDR3 length: 14 residues. In germline, CDR1 is SGHRS, CDR2 YFSETQ. V gave up 5 bases and J gave up 7 bases, with 15 bases separating them. CDR3 in DNA: TGCGCCAGCAGTTCCGGACCTGGGGCTGAAAAACTGTTTTTT. Translated: CASSSGPGAEKLFF. Full variable domain (rest looked up from reference TRBV5-1 and TRBJ1-4): KAGVTQTPRYLIKTRGQQVTLSCSPISGHRSVSWYQQTPGQGLQFLFEYFSETQRNKGNFPGRFSGRQFSNSRSEMNVSTLELGDSALYLCASSSGPGAEKLFFGSGTQLSVL.

This clone occurred a few times. The V and J genes are TRBV19 and TRBJ2-4; 8 bases agree with TRBD1. The CDR3 spans 15 residues. Trimming at V came to 7 bases and at J to 3 bases, leaving 8 bases not matched to a gene. Per germline, CDR1 LNHDA and CDR2 SQIVND (reference sequence). The CDR3 coding sequence is TGTGCCAGTACCCATAGGACAGGGATCAAAAACATTCAGTACTTC. It encodes CASTHRTGIKNIQYF. Variable domain in full (rest from reference TRBV19 and TRBJ2-4): DGGITQSPKYLFRKEGQNVTLSCEQNLNHDAMYWYRQDPGQGLRLIYYSQIVNDFQKGDIAEGYSVSREKKESFPLTVTSAQKNPTAFYLCASTHRTGIKNIQYFGAGTRLSVL.

This clone appeared a few times. The rearrangement joins TRBV5-1 to TRBJ2-7, with D perhaps given as TRBD1 or TRBD2 (5 bases each). The V end was cut by 0 bases, the J end by 6 bases, with 7 bases between. The germline CDR1 and CDR2 sequences are SGHRS and YFSETQ. The CDR3 loop spans 12 amino acids. CDR3: CASSLEGTEQYF. CDR3 sequence (DNA): TGCGCCAGCAGCTTGGAAGGGACCGAGCAGTACTTC.

The chain combines TRBV6-6 with TRBJ2-1, with D hard to call. V lost 4 bases to trimming and J lost 8 bases, with 15 bases between them. CDR1 is MNHNY and CDR2 is SVGAGI in the germline V gene (reference sequence). The CDR3 covers 14 residues. CDR3 bases: TGTGCCAGCAGTTGGGTCAACACTCGCGATGAGCAGTTCTTC. As protein: CASSWVNTRDEQFF.

This rearrangement joins TRBV6-5 to TRBJ1-5, with TRBD1 identical over 7 bases. V lost 2 bases and J lost 2; bases outside the gene matches: 3. The CDR3 totals 15 residues. Looked up from germline, CDR1 is MNHEY and CDR2 is SVGAGI. This CDR3 reads CASSYAGGGNQPQHF. As DNA, the CDR3 is TGTGCCAGCAGTTACGCAGGGGGTGGCAATCAGCCCCAGCATTTT.

This clone was seen a few times. This chain's CDR3 is CASSFAGGNGQPQHF. The CDR3 DNA reads TGTGCCAGCAGCTTCGCAGGGGGGAATGGTCAGCCCCAGCATTTT. V gene TRBV5-6 combines with J gene TRBJ1-5; TRBD1 matches at 7 bases. Germline assignment: CDR1 SGHDT and CDR2 YYEEEE. CDR3 length: 15 residues. The V segment lost 2 bases and the J segment 6 bases; nucleotides outside the gene matches: 8.

This clone was counted a few times. The CDR3 spells CASSLAGPSSGNTIYF. CDR3 sequence (DNA): TGCGCCAGCAGCTTGGCCGGGCCAAGCTCTGGAAACACCATATATTTT. The chain carries TRBV5-1 and TRBJ1-3; D is unresolved. Trimming stripped 0 bases from V and 0 bases from J, with 10 bases between. This CDR3 is built from 16 residues. The germline V gene encodes CDR1 SGHRS and CDR2 YFSETQ.